These 25 T cell receptor beta chains originate from one sample sequenced in a study of STAT5B mutations in CD4+ large granular lymphocyte leukemia. The method was immunoSEQ multiplex PCR; TCRdb's version includes in-frame clones alone and lacks a portion of them. The sample holds more than 30,000 clones, approximately 71% seen once. The sample consisted of CD4+ T cells from blood buffy coats. These receptors originate from a human donor in good health.

This clone was observed a handful of times. The chain is built from TRBV19 and TRBJ1-2; no clear D. V lost 4 bases to trimming and J lost 6 bases, with 12 bases between them. The CDR3 runs to 13 residues. Germline-derived CDR1 and CDR2 are LNHDA and SQIVND (reference sequence). In nucleotides, the CDR3 is TGTGCCAGTAGTAATCGGAATGATCATGGCTACACCTTC. It codes for CASSNRNDHGYTF.

This chain connects TRBV9 to TRBJ2-3, with D hard to call. V was shortened by 8 bases and J by 7 bases, with 8 bases between the two germline ends. CDR3 length: 10 amino acids. Germline CDR1 is SGDLS and CDR2 is YYNGEE. The CDR3 coding sequence is TGTGCCAGGCCGGCTAATACGCAGTATTTT. Encoded protein: CARPANTQYF.

V usage is TRBV6-6 and J usage is TRBJ1-2, with TRBD1 matching over 7 bases. Germline CDR1 and CDR2: MNHNY and SVGAGI (reference sequence). Trimming cost V 6 bases and J 2 bases; bases outside gene matches: 6. The CDR3 spans 14 residues. The CDR3 is CASSLTGSNYGYTF. The CDR3 DNA is TGTGCCAGCAGCCTGACAGGGTCCAACTATGGCTACACCTTC.

The rearrangement uses TRBV5-5 and TRBJ1-1; D unresolved. The CDR3 loop spans 14 amino acids. Trimming removed 3 bases at V and 4 bases at J, with 13 bases between. Germline CDR1 reads SGHKS; CDR2 reads YYEKEE (reference sequence). The DNA for the CDR3 is TGTGCCAGCAGCTGGGGAAAAACCGGCACTGAAGCTTTCTTT. Amino acids: CASSWGKTGTEAFF.

This clone has more than one count but fewer than ten. The V gene is TRBV5-6, the J gene TRBJ1-5; TRBD1 matches at 8 bases. The CDR3 has 15 residues. V lost 0 bases and J lost 3; bases outside the gene matches: 2. The germline CDR1 and CDR2 sequences are SGHDT and YYEEEE. The CDR3 here is CASSLAGQDNQPQHF. The DNA of the CDR3 is TGTGCCAGCAGCTTGGCGGGACAGGACAATCAGCCCCAGCATTTT.

This rearrangement joins TRBV19 to TRBJ2-5, with TRBD1 identical over 11 bases. V lost 7 bases and J lost 2; bases outside the gene matches: 6. There are 15 residues in the CDR3. Germline assignment: CDR1 LNHDA and CDR2 SQIVND (reference sequence). The CDR3 DNA reads as TGTGCCAGTAAGGGCCGGGACAGGGGGCAAGAGACCCAGTACTTC. Amino acids: CASKGRDRGQETQYF.

This clone occurred a few times. J is TRBJ1-1 and V is TRBV5-1, with D unresolved. CDR3 size: 14 residues. The ends were cut back, 0 bases at V and 0 bases at J, with 6 bases in the middle. Germline CDR1 SGHRS, CDR2 YFSETQ. The CDR3 sequence: CASSLAEMNTEAFF. CDR3 bases: TGCGCCAGCAGCTTGGCAGAAATGAACACTGAAGCTTTCTTT.

CDR3 sequence (DNA): TGTGCCAGCTCACCTCTACAGGGACCCCAGCCCCAGCATTTT. Protein sequence: CASSPLQGPQPQHF. The gene calls are TRBV18 and TRBJ1-5; a weak D match, TRBD1 (6 bases). V was shortened by 3 bases and J by 7 bases, with 13 bases between the two germline ends. The CDR3 totals 14 residues. The germline V gene encodes CDR1 KGHSH and CDR2 LQKENI. Drawing the rest from reference TRBV18 and TRBJ1-5, the complete variable domain is NAGVMQNPRHLVRRRGQEARLRCSPMKGHSHVYWYRQLPEEGLKFMVYLQKENIIDESGMPKERFSAEFPKEGPSILRIQQVVRGDSAAYFCASSPLQGPQPQHFGDGTRLSIL.

J is TRBJ2-6 and V is TRBV7-3; TRBD1 agrees at 8 bases. Unmatched junction bases numbered 8, after V lost 5 bases and J lost 2 bases. CDR3 length: 17 residues. Germline V gene sequence: CDR1 SGHTA, CDR2 FQGTGA. The CDR3 bases are TGTGCCAGCAGCCTACCCCCGACAGGGGCTGGGGCCAACGTCCTGACTTTC. This encodes CASSLPPTGAGANVLTF.

V usage is TRBV6-4 and J usage is TRBJ1-5; weak D call: TRBD1 (5 bases). The germline V and J ends were trimmed by 3 bases and 4 bases, with 13 bases remaining between them. Germline loops: CDR1 MRHNA, CDR2 SNTAGT. CDR3 length: 15 residues. The CDR3 loop is CASSDPYRRNQPQHF. For the CDR3, the DNA is TGTGCCAGCAGTGATCCCTACAGGAGAAATCAGCCCCAGCATTTT.

The chain carries TRBV7-2 and TRBJ1-4; unclear D gene. Germline lookup yields CDR1 SGHTA and CDR2 FQGNSA. The V gene lost 1 base and the J gene lost 3 bases, with 9 bases spanning the gap. CDR3 length: 15 amino acids. CDR3 residues: CASSLVKVSNEKLFF. The CDR3, as DNA: TGTGCCAGCAGCTTAGTGAAAGTCTCTAATGAAAAACTGTTTTTT.

This clone showed up just once. The V call is TRBV29-1, the J call TRBJ1-1; maybe TRBD1 (5 bases). There are 13 residues in the CDR3. The V end lost 3 bases, the J end lost 3 bases, and 11 bases lay between the germline ends. Germline CDR1 reads SQVTM; CDR2 reads ANQGSEA. The DNA of the CDR3 is TGCAGCGTTGATGCGTCGGGGCACACTGAAGCTTTCTTT. Amino acids: CSVDASGHTEAFF.

The chain joins TRBV5-1 to TRBJ1-2; 11 bases line up with TRBD1. This CDR3 has 14 amino acids. The junction had 4 bases not matched to a gene; V was cut back by 5 bases and J by 4 bases. Looked up from germline, CDR1 is SGHRS and CDR2 is YFSETQ. In DNA, the CDR3 is TGCGCCAGCAGACCCGGGACAGGGGGCTATGGCTACACCTTC. As protein: CASRPGTGGYGYTF. Full variable domain (outside the CDR3, taken from reference TRBV5-1 and TRBJ1-2): KAGVTQTPRYLIKTRGQQVTLSCSPISGHRSVSWYQQTPGQGLQFLFEYFSETQRNKGNFPGRFSGRQFSNSRSEMNVSTLELGDSALYLCASRPGTGGYGYTFGSGTRLTVV.

The genes are TRBV30 and TRBJ2-5; D ambiguous. CDR1 is GTSNPN, CDR2 SVGIG, per germline (reference sequence). The CDR3 sequence is 15 residues long. V was shortened by 0 bases and J by 4 bases, with 15 bases between the two germline ends. The CDR3 DNA reads TGTGCCTGGAGTGTAAGTTCCGTCCCGCCAGAGACCCAGTACTTC. Translation gives CAWSVSSVPPETQYF.

The chain recombines TRBV30 with TRBJ1-6; D remains unclear. Trimming cost V 7 bases and J 3 bases, with 16 bases left between them. The CDR3 contains 15 residues. CDR1 is GTSNPN, CDR2 SVGIG, per germline (reference sequence). In DNA, the CDR3 is TGTGCCTTAAAGTCGGGGAAGGGCTATAATTCACCCCTCCACTTT. This sequence encodes CALKSGKGYNSPLHF.

The rearrangement links TRBV5-1 to TRBJ2-3; 7 bases map to TRBD1. The J segment lost 0 bases and the V segment lost 0 bases, leaving 1 base of the junction unmatched. CDR1 is SGHRS and CDR2 is YFSETQ in the germline V gene. The CDR3 has 15 amino acids. CDR3 sequence reads: CASSLEGASTDTQYF. The CDR3 region has the DNA TGCGCCAGCAGCTTGGAGGGGGCTAGCACAGATACGCAGTATTTT.

The chain carries TRBV5-5 and TRBJ2-2; D ambiguous. V lost 1 base, J lost 0 bases, and 13 bases lay in between. The CDR3 extends over 17 amino acids. CDR1 and CDR2 (germline): SGHKS, YYEKEE (reference sequence). In nucleotides, the CDR3 is TGTGCCAGCAGCTTGTGGTGGGTCGCTGCGAACACCGGGGAGCTGTTTTTT. Its translation: CASSLWWVAANTGELFF. Based on the CDR3 plus reference TRBV5-5 and TRBJ2-2, the full variable domain is DAGVTQSPTHLIKTRGQQVTLRCSPISGHKSVSWYQQVLGQGPQFIFQYYEKEERGRGNFPDRFSARQFPNYSSELNVNALLLGDSALYLCASSLWWVAANTGELFFGEGSRLTVL.

The V gene is TRBV28, the J gene TRBJ2-3, with 7 bases aligning to TRBD1. The V gene end was trimmed by 3 bases and the J gene end by 7 bases; junction bases not matched to a gene: 1. The CDR3 is 12 residues long. CDR1 and CDR2 (germline): MDHEN, SYDVKM. In DNA form, the CDR3 reads TGTGCCAGCAGTTTGGGACAGTATACGCAGTATTTT. Its translation is CASSLGQYTQYF.

This clone appeared once. CDR3 nucleotides: TGTGCCACCTGGAAGGCGGGGGGGCGCACAGATACGCAGTATTTT. Amino acid sequence: CATWKAGGRTDTQYF. The V gene is TRBV15, the J gene TRBJ2-3, with 9 bases lining up with TRBD2. CDR3 length: 15 residues. CDR1 and CDR2 (germline): LNHNV, YYDKDF (reference sequence). Trimming took 8 bases from V and 1 from J; bases not matched to a gene: 7. Together with reference TRBV15 and TRBJ2-3, the CDR3 gives the full variable domain: DAMVIQNPRYQVTQFGKPVTLSCSQTLNHNVMYWYQQKSSQAPKLLFHYYDKDFNNEADTPDNFQSRRPNTSFCFLDIRSPGLGDTAMYLCATWKAGGRTDTQYFGPGTRLTVL.

The chain employs TRBV2 and TRBJ2-2; 7 positions match TRBD1. Trimming took 6 bases from V and 6 from J; bases not matched to a gene: 10. The CDR3 length is 15 residues. The germline V gene encodes CDR1 SNHLY and CDR2 FYNNEI. This CDR3 reads CASRRETGVAGELFF. CDR3 in DNA: TGTGCCAGCAGGCGAGAAACAGGGGTAGCCGGGGAGCTGTTTTTT. Variable domain in full (rest from reference TRBV2 and TRBJ2-2): EPEVTQTPSHQVTQMGQEVILRCVPISNHLYFYWYRQILGQKVEFLVSFYNNEISEKSEIFDDQFSVERPDGSNFTLKIRSTKLEDSAMYFCASRRETGVAGELFFGEGSRLTVL.

This sequence joins TRBV27 and TRBJ2-1; no clear D. Trimming shortened V by 5 bases and J by 4 bases, and 9 bases separated the two germline ends. The CDR3 has 13 amino acids. CDR1 is MNHEY, CDR2 SMNVEV, per germline (reference sequence). CDR3 DNA sequence: TGTGCCAGCAGTCTCCCACCTTACAATGAGCAGTTCTTC. This translates into CASSLPPYNEQFF.

The rearrangement joins TRBV7-8 to TRBJ1-1; D ambiguous. This CDR3 spans 13 amino acids. The germline V gene has CDR1 SGHVS and CDR2 FQNEAQ. Between the trimmed V and J ends, which lost 5 bases and 0 bases, there was a span of 7 bases. This CDR3 reads CASSPPMNTEAFF. The CDR3 coding sequence is TGTGCCAGCAGCCCTCCTATGAACACTGAAGCTTTCTTT.

The chain is built from TRBV2 and TRBJ1-5; TRBD1 might be the D (6 bases). The germline gives CDR1 SNHLY, CDR2 FYNNEI. The CDR3 covers 14 residues. V was trimmed by 3 bases and J by 6 bases, leaving 12 bases between them. CDR3: CASSEGGGAQPQHF. For the CDR3, the DNA is TGTGCCAGCAGTGAGGGGGGCGGGGCTCAGCCCCAGCATTTT.

This chain links TRBV7-3 with TRBJ2-3; weak D call: TRBD1 (6 bases). Germline CDR1 and CDR2: SGHTA and FQGTGA. This CDR3 comprises 16 residues. V was cut by 1 base and J by 4 bases, with 15 bases left in between. For the CDR3, the DNA is TGTGCCAGCAGCTTAATAGCAGGGGAGACTTCAGATACGCAGTATTTT. Protein product: CASSLIAGETSDTQYF.

The V call is TRBV6-6, the J call TRBJ2-7; 7 nucleotides agree with TRBD2. V lost 8 bases and J lost 0; bases outside the gene matches: 7. CDR1 is MNHNY and CDR2 is SVGAGI in the germline V gene (reference sequence). The CDR3 runs to 14 residues. The CDR3 is CASLKTGGSYEQYF. CDR3 sequence (DNA): TGTGCCAGCCTCAAAACGGGGGGCTCCTACGAGCAGTACTTC.